The clone carrying this T cell receptor beta chain was counted between two and nine times. Its antigen is currently unknown. Unique molecular identifiers were present on cDNA, and template switching added a universal primer site. TCRdb reanalysed the 5' RACE reads using MiXCR and keeps one entry per CDR3 protein. The profile shows fewer than 550,000 distinct CDR3 sequences, roughly an eighth of them singletons. This sample was included in a study of identical twins. Regarding the study as a whole: Zero-insertion results could be subject to partial confounding by invariant MAIT and iNKT cells.

No donor was unhealthy or non-Caucasian. The CDR3 runs 15 residues. Germline CDR1 reads MDHEN; CDR2 reads SYDVKM. V lost 5 bases, J lost 5 bases, and 13 bases lay in between. The same sample was also used in a study of yellow fever vaccine responses in identical twins.

J is TRBJ1-6 and V is TRBV28, with D perhaps matching TRBD1 (5 bases). The sequenced material came from CD4+ T cells sorted from blood. The clonotype originates from a woman aged 18-29 years in good health. The CDR3 is CASSRPGTNNSPLHF. The CDR3 nucleotides are TGTGCCAGCAGTCGCCCCGGGACCAATAATTCACCCCTCCACTTT. The full variable domain, rest sourced from reference TRBV28 and TRBJ1-6, is DVKVTQSSRYLVKRTGEKVFLECVQDMDHENMFWYRQDPGLGLRLIYFSYDVKMKEKGDIPEGYSVSREKKERFSLILESASTNQTSMYLCASSRPGTNNSPLHFGNGTRLTVT.